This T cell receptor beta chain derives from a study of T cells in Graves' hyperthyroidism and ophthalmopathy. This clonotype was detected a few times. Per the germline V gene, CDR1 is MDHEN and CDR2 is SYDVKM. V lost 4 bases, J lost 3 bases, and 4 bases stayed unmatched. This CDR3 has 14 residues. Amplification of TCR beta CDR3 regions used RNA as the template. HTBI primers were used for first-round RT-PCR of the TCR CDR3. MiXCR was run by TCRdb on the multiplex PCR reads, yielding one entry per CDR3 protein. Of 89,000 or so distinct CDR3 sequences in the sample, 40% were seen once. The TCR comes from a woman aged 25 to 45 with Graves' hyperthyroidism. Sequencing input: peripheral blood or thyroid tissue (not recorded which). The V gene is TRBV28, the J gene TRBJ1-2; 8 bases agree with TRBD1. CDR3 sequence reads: CASSSTGGHYGYTF. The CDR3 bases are TGTGCCAGCAGTTCAACAGGGGGTCACTATGGCTACACCTTC.